This entry lists 30 T cell receptor beta chains sequenced from one sample in a study of control samples from healthy donors and cancer patients. TCRdb keeps only in-frame clones here, not all; method: immunoSEQ multiplex PCR. The data show about 96,000 clones, approximately 93% seen once. Sequencing was performed on blood. These receptors were obtained from a man aged 18 to 29 in good health.

This clone was seen once. The chain combines TRBV10-3 with TRBJ2-1, with 9 bases aligning to TRBD1. After removal of 7 bases from V and 8 bases from J, the junction contained 6 bases not matched to a gene. Germline V gives CDR1 ENHRY, CDR2 SYGVKD. This CDR3 comprises 13 residues. CDR3 sequence reads: CAIISGTGYEQFF. CDR3 DNA: TGTGCCATCATTTCCGGGACAGGGTATGAGCAGTTCTTC.

The DNA of the CDR3 is TGTGCCAGCAGCCAAGACGGGGGGCGGGAATATTCCAATGAGCAGTTCTTC. This sequence encodes CASSQDGGREYSNEQFF. This sequence joins TRBV3-1 (or the pseudogene TRBV3-2) and TRBJ2-1, with D possibly matching TRBD2 (7 bases). Per the germline V gene, CDR1 is LGHDT and CDR2 is YNNKEL (reference sequence). V dropped 0 bases and J dropped 6 bases, with 18 bases sitting between them. The CDR3 length is 17 residues.

The CDR3: CASSLRGLGGGELFF. The CDR3 DNA follows: TGCGCCAGCAGCCTTCGGGGGCTCGGTGGAGGGGAGCTGTTTTTT. This sequence joins TRBV4-1 and TRBJ2-2; D is possibly TRBD1 or TRBD2 (6 bases each). Germline V gene data show CDR1 as MGHRA and CDR2 as YSYEKL. V was shortened by 4 bases and J by 8 bases, with 17 bases between the two germline ends. This CDR3 has 15 amino acids.

The rearrangement joins TRBV19 to TRBJ2-2; a weak D match, TRBD1 (5 bases). V gave up 5 bases and J gave up 6 bases, with 10 bases separating them. The CDR3 covers 13 residues. Germline V gene sequence: CDR1 LNHDA, CDR2 SQIVND (reference sequence). CDR3 sequence reads: CASSFSGPGELFF. The CDR3 DNA reads as TGTGCCAGTAGTTTTTCAGGGCCCGGGGAGCTGTTTTTT.

This chain connects TRBV19 to TRBJ2-5; 11 bases are shared with TRBD2. Germline V gene sequence: CDR1 LNHDA, CDR2 SQIVND (reference sequence). The CDR3 runs to 17 residues. The V gene end was trimmed by 3 bases and the J gene end by 4 bases; junction bases not matched to a gene: 10. CDR3 region: CASSISSGGAGGETQYF. The CDR3 bases are TGTGCCAGTAGTATTAGTAGCGGGGGGGCCGGGGGAGAGACCCAGTACTTC.

The chain recombines TRBV5-5 with TRBJ2-2; 7 nucleotides line up with TRBD1. Looked up from germline, CDR1 is SGHKS and CDR2 is YYEKEE (reference sequence). Germline trimming cut 3 bases from V and 2 bases from J; bases unmatched to any gene: 4. This CDR3 contains 15 residues. The chain's CDR3 is CASSSRDSNTGELFF. CDR3 DNA: TGTGCCAGCAGCTCCCGGGACAGCAACACCGGGGAGCTGTTTTTT.

V usage is TRBV19 and J usage is TRBJ1-1, with D perhaps TRBD1 (5 bases). This CDR3 region has 13 residues. Germline CDR1 is LNHDA and CDR2 is SQIVND (reference sequence). The ends were cut back, 3 bases at V and 7 bases at J, with 12 bases in the middle. Here the CDR3 reads CASSIEGVNEAFF. CDR3 nucleotide sequence: TGTGCCAGTAGTATTGAAGGGGTTAATGAAGCTTTCTTT.

The chain uses TRBV3-1 (or the pseudogene TRBV3-2) and TRBJ1-2; D may be TRBD1 (5 bases). There are 15 residues in the CDR3. V lost 1 base, J lost 2 bases, and 11 bases lay in between. The germline V gene has CDR1 LGHDT and CDR2 YNNKEL (reference sequence). In nucleotides, the CDR3 is TGTGCCAGCAGCCAAGGACCGGGACCGAACTATGGCTACACCTTC. This encodes CASSQGPGPNYGYTF.

This rearrangement joins TRBV5-1 to TRBJ1-2; maybe TRBD1 (5 bases). Germline-derived CDR1 and CDR2 are SGHRS and YFSETQ. Trimming removed 5 bases at V and 0 bases at J, with 11 bases between. This CDR3 has 14 residues. In DNA form, the CDR3 reads TGCGCCAGCAGGGGAAGGACAACTAACTATGGCTACACCTTC. It yields the protein CASRGRTTNYGYTF.

The sample holds one count of this clone. The rearrangement links TRBV18 to TRBJ2-7; unclear D gene. In germline, CDR1 is KGHSH, CDR2 LQKENI. V lost 8 bases and J lost 3, with 5 bases in between. This CDR3 comprises 10 residues. The CDR3 region has the DNA TGTGCCAGCCACCTCTACGAGCAGTACTTC. As protein: CASHLYEQYF.

The V gene is TRBV4-3, the J gene TRBJ2-7, with 10 bases matching TRBD2. The CDR3 length is 20 residues. Germline CDR1 and CDR2: LGHNA and YSLEER. V lost 0 bases and J lost 2; bases outside the gene matches: 16. This CDR3 is CASSQDRGYSGTSDTYEQYF. The CDR3 nucleotides are TGCGCCAGCAGCCAAGATCGGGGATATTCGGGGACTAGCGATACCTACGAGCAGTACTTC.

The rearrangement uses TRBV5-4 and TRBJ1-2, with a tentative D call TRBD1 (6 bases). The CDR3 is 16 amino acids. V lost 0 bases, J lost 5 bases, and 17 bases lay in between. Germline assignment: CDR1 SGHNT and CDR2 YYREEE (reference sequence). The CDR3 sequence: CASSLEAHTGSYGYTF. CDR3 bases: TGTGCCAGCAGCTTGGAGGCTCACACAGGGTCTTATGGCTACACCTTC.

In its sample, this clone was seen once. V gene TRBV6-5 combines with J gene TRBJ1-1; D not certain. The CDR3 sequence is 12 residues long. From germline, CDR1 is MNHEY and CDR2 SVGAGI. V was clipped by 2 bases and J by 8 bases, with 9 bases between them. The CDR3 protein is CASSYEAGEAFF. The CDR3 coding sequence is TGTGCCAGCAGTTACGAGGCGGGAGAAGCTTTCTTT.

The chain joins TRBV7-2 to TRBJ2-5; TRBD2 aligns across 8 bases. V shed 5 bases and J 14 bases; nucleotides not matched to a gene: 13. The CDR3 is made up of 13 amino acids. Germline V lookup: CDR1 SGHTA, CDR2 FQGNSA. CDR3 bases: TGTGCCAGCAGCCTCGGGGAGCGGGAGCCTCCTTACTTC. Its translation: CASSLGEREPPYF.

This clone was observed a single time. The chain combines TRBV2 with TRBJ1-5; TRBD1 matches 8 bases. The J segment lost 9 bases and the V segment lost 6 bases, leaving 13 bases of the junction unmatched. Per the germline V gene, CDR1 is SNHLY and CDR2 is FYNNEI. This CDR3 is built from 15 residues. The CDR3 reads CASSPGAGGFLPQHF. The CDR3, as DNA: TGTGCCAGCAGCCCTGGGGCAGGGGGCTTTCTGCCCCAGCATTTT.

A single count supports this clone. The chain uses TRBV6-6 and TRBJ1-6; D might be TRBD1 (5 bases). Germline V gene sequence: CDR1 MNHNY, CDR2 SVGAGI (reference sequence). The CDR3 consists of 14 residues. V lost 5 bases to trimming and J lost 7 bases, with 12 bases between them. The CDR3 nucleotides are TGTGCCAGCAGTACTTTTGAGGGGAATTCACCCCTCCACTTT. It encodes CASSTFEGNSPLHF.

The chain recombines TRBV7-8 with TRBJ1-5; 9 bases fit TRBD1. There are 13 residues in the CDR3. V lost 5 bases and J lost 7; bases outside the gene matches: 3. Looked up from germline, CDR1 is SGHVS and CDR2 is FQNEAQ. The CDR3 is CASSGTGIQPQHF. DNA for the CDR3: TGTGCCAGCAGCGGGACAGGGATCCAGCCCCAGCATTTT. Combining the CDR3 with reference TRBV7-8 and TRBJ1-5 gives the whole variable domain GAGVSQSPRYKVAKRGQDVALRCDPISGHVSLFWYQQALGQGPEFLTYFQNEAQLDKSGLPSDRFFAERPEGSVSTLKIQRTQQEDSAVYLCASSGTGIQPQHFGDGTRLSIL.

The chain uses TRBV5-4 and TRBJ1-2; D is undetermined. Per germline, CDR1 SGHNT and CDR2 YYREEE (reference sequence). The CDR3 contains 13 residues. V was clipped by 5 bases and J by 4 bases, with 12 bases between them. The CDR3 reads CASSSGLGYGYTF. CDR3 nucleotide sequence: TGTGCCAGCAGTTCCGGCTTGGGCTATGGCTACACCTTC.

This clone was seen once. The chain employs TRBV14 and TRBJ2-1; 16 positions match TRBD2. The CDR3 loop spans 19 amino acids. Germline CDR1 is SGHDN and CDR2 is FVKESK. Trimming at V came to 0 bases and at J to 8 bases, leaving 10 bases not matched to a gene. In nucleotides, the CDR3 is TGTGCCAGCAGCCAAGATTTTTCGGGACTAGCGGGGGGGCGTGATGAGCAGTTCTTC. This sequence encodes CASSQDFSGLAGGRDEQFF.

The rearrangement links TRBV5-1 to TRBJ1-4, with 9 nucleotides matching TRBD1. CDR1 SGHRS and CDR2 YFSETQ come from the germline V gene. The CDR3 runs 15 residues. V lost 4 bases and J lost 3; bases outside the gene matches: 4. CDR3 nucleotide sequence: TGCGCCAGCAGCCTGGGACAGGGTCCTAATGAAAAACTGTTTTTT. Amino acids: CASSLGQGPNEKLFF.

The chain joins TRBV5-4 to TRBJ1-5; no definite D call. This CDR3 comprises 16 residues. The germline V and J ends were trimmed by 2 bases and 5 bases, with 17 bases remaining between them. Germline V gene lookup returns CDR1 SGHNT and CDR2 YYREEE (reference sequence). This chain's CDR3 is CASSFGLMDADQPQHF. The CDR3 nucleotides are TGTGCCAGCAGCTTTGGACTAATGGACGCGGATCAGCCCCAGCATTTT.

The V gene is TRBV7-9, the J gene TRBJ1-1; 8 bases are a match to TRBD1. Germline V CDR1 and CDR2: SEHNR, FQNEAQ (reference sequence). J gave up 3 bases and V 1 base, and 1 base lay outside the gene matches. The CDR3 has 14 amino acids. In DNA, the CDR3 is TGTGCCAGCAGCTTAGAGACAGGGGACACTGAAGCTTTCTTT. Protein: CASSLETGDTEAFF. Based on the CDR3 plus reference TRBV7-9 and TRBJ1-1, the full variable domain is DTGVSQNPRHKITKRGQNVTFRCDPISEHNRLYWYRQTLGQGPEFLTYFQNEAQLEKSRLLSDRFSAERPKGSFSTLEIQRTEQGDSAMYLCASSLETGDTEAFFGQGTRLTVV.

This clone was detected once. The chain has TRBV5-4 and TRBJ1-2; 7 positions match TRBD1. This CDR3 is 14 amino acids long. Germline-derived CDR1 and CDR2 are SGHNT and YYREEE (reference sequence). V lost 4 bases, J lost 8 bases, and 11 bases stayed unmatched. DNA for the CDR3: TGTGCCAGCAGCCACCCCACTGACAGGGACGGCTACACCTTC. Protein sequence: CASSHPTDRDGYTF.

The CDR3 here is CASARGADTEAFF. DNA of the CDR3: TGTGCCAGCGCTCGGGGGGCGGACACTGAAGCTTTCTTT. The chain uses TRBV7-2 and TRBJ1-1; perhaps TRBD1 as D (6 bases). The germline V gene encodes CDR1 SGHTA and CDR2 FQGNSA. CDR3 length equals 13 residues. Deletions cut 8 bases from V and 3 bases from J, with 13 bases between.

In this sample, this clone turned up a few times. The rearrangement uses TRBV4-1 and TRBJ2-7; D may be TRBD2 (5 bases). Germline lookup yields CDR1 MGHRA and CDR2 YSYEKL. The CDR3 loop spans 13 amino acids. Trimming removed 1 base at V and 3 bases at J, with 7 bases between. CDR3 residues: CASSQVSDYEQYF. As DNA, the CDR3 is TGCGCCAGCAGCCAAGTTAGCGACTACGAGCAGTACTTC.

The chain uses TRBV9 and TRBJ2-5; D could derive from TRBD1 or TRBD2 (5 bases each). The CDR3 spans 15 residues. V dropped 3 bases and J dropped 7 bases, with 19 bases sitting between them. From germline, CDR1 is SGDLS and CDR2 YYNGEE. The DNA of the CDR3 is TGTGCCAGCAGCGGAAAGGGGACGGTAGCAGGGACCCAGTACTTC. This translates into CASSGKGTVAGTQYF.

This chain joins TRBV6-5 and TRBJ1-5; no reliable D call. Germline V gene lookup returns CDR1 MNHEY and CDR2 SVGAGI. V was clipped by 7 bases and J by 3 bases, with 13 bases between them. This CDR3 comprises 14 residues. CDR3 DNA sequence: TGTGCCAGCACCCCCAACGGTTTCAATCAGCCCCAGCATTTT. Translating gives CASTPNGFNQPQHF.

This clone was seen only once. The chain has TRBV30 and TRBJ2-7; the match to TRBD1 covers 10 bases. The CDR3 has 13 amino acids. CDR1 GTSNPN and CDR2 SVGIG come from the germline V gene (reference sequence). The V gene end was trimmed by 8 bases and the J gene end by 2 bases; junction bases not matched to a gene: 6. DNA of the CDR3: TGTGCCGGCGGGACAGGGGTCCCCTACGAGCAGTACTTC. Residues: CAGGTGVPYEQYF.

V is TRBV6-5 and J is TRBJ2-7; 7 bases agree with TRBD1. Germline CDR1 is MNHEY and CDR2 is SVGAGI. V trimming: 8 bases; J trimming: 5 bases; junction bases outside the gene matches: 12. CDR3 length: 14 amino acids. The CDR3 reads CASAHRGDLDEQYF. In nucleotides, the CDR3 is TGTGCCAGCGCGCACAGGGGAGATCTGGACGAGCAGTACTTC.

Points on this clone: Other DNA sequences in the same sample also yield this CDR3. The V call is TRBV12-3 or TRBV12-4, the J call TRBJ2-7; D is uncertain. Trimming cost V 4 bases and J 6 bases, with 10 bases left between them. This CDR3 spans 12 amino acids. CDR3 sequence (DNA): TGTGCCAGCAGTTCCCGGATCTCCGAGCAGTACTTC. This encodes CASSSRISEQYF.